The sequence of this T cell receptor (beta chain) was determined in a study of T cell repertoires in cytomegalovirus infection. At the level of the study: CMV epitopes in the study were HLA-C-restricted (recently identified) and HLA-B-restricted (well studied). Public TCR beta signatures were indicative of both CMV infection and a matching HLA type. Study results and caveats: It was HLA-C-restricted CMV-specific TCR beta clonotypes that dominated the response ex vivo. Frequencies of public TCR beta families were cumulated, and this identified carriers of CMV plus the relevant HLA.

Germline CDR1 reads SEHNR; CDR2 reads FQNEAQ (reference sequence). V was shortened by 1 base and J by 3 bases, with 10 bases between the two germline ends. This CDR3 is built from 15 residues. This clonotype turned up a few times. What it binds is unknown. TCRdb reprocessed the reads with MiXCR, giving one entry per CDR3 protein. The data contain approximately 730,000 distinct CDR3 sequences, around 31% of them singletons. This chain joins TRBV7-9 and TRBJ1-5; possibly TRBD1 for D (6 bases). This clonotype originated in a human donor in good health (CMV status not recorded). Some clones in this sample may be carry-over from other donors' samples. The specimen was cultured PBMCs, collected from culture after CMV antigen stimulation. The CDR3 DNA sequence: TGTGCCAGCAGCTTAGACGGACAGAACAATCAGCCCCAGCATTTT. This codes for CASSLDGQNNQPQHF.